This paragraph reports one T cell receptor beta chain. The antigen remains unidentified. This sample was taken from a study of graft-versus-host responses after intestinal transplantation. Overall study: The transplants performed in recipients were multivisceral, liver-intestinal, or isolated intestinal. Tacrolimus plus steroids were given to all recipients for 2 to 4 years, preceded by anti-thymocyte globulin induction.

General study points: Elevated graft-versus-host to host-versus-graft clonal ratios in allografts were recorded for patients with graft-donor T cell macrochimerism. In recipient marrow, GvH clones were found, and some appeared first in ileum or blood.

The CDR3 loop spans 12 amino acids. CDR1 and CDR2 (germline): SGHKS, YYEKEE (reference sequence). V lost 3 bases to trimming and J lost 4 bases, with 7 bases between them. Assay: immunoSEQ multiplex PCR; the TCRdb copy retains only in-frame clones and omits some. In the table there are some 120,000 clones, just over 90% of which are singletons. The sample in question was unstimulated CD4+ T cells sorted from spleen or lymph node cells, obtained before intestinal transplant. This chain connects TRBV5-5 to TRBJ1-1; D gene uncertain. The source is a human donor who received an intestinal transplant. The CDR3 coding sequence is TGTGCCAGCAGCTGGGGAGGCACTGAAGCTTTCTTT. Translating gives CASSWGGTEAFF. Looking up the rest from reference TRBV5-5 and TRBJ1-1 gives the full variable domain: DAGVTQSPTHLIKTRGQQVTLRCSPISGHKSVSWYQQVLGQGPQFIFQYYEKEERGRGNFPDRFSARQFPNYSSELNVNALLLGDSALYLCASSWGGTEAFFGQGTRLTVV.